The rows below give T cell receptor beta chains drawn from one sample of a study of tumor and adjacent non-tumor tissue in lung cancer. In TCRdb, the multiplex PCR reads were re-called with MiXCR into one record per CDR3 protein. Of around 120,000 distinct CDR3 sequences in the sample, 55% to 75% were seen once. The sample was lung tumor tissue. These receptors were taken from a young man with non-small cell lung cancer. Both conserved end residues are part of each CDR3. A D gene is named only where the DNA matches it firmly. Clone size, where shown, is once, few, many, or a class for clones that have expanded.

j_gene | v_gene | d_gene | abundance | CDR3aa | CDR3nt
TRBJ1-2 | TRBV7-9 | - | - | CARSSRGREHYGYTF | TGTGCCAGGAGCTCCCGTGGCAGGGAACACTATGGCTACACCTTC
TRBJ2-3 | TRBV6-1 | - | - | CASCELADAQYF | TGTGCCAGCTGTGAATTGGCAGATGCGCAGTATTTT
TRBJ2-7 | TRBV6-2/TRBV6-3 | - | - | CASRNVTGGYEQYF | TGTGCCAGCAGAAACGTGACAGGAGGCTACGAGCAATACTTC
TRBJ2-3 | TRBV29-1 | - | - | CSVASHRADTQYF | TGCAGCGTTGCGAGTCATAGAGCTGATACGCAGTATTTT
TRBJ2-3 | TRBV19 | - | - | CASSITVAVTDTQYF | TGTGCCAGTAGTATAACGGTGGCTGTCACAGATACGCAGTATTTT
TRBJ2-5 | TRBV4-1 | TRBD2 | medium-sized | CASSQDGGLAGGAETQYF | TGCGCCAGCAGCCAAGATGGGGGGCTAGCGGGAGGTGCGGAGACCCAGTACTTC
TRBJ2-2 | TRBV11-2 | - | - | CASSLRTASNTGELFF | TGTGCCAGCAGCCTGAGGACAGCCTCGAATACCGGGGAGCTGTTTTTT
TRBJ1-2 | TRBV12-3/TRBV12-4 | - | - | CTSCRETDYTF | TGTACCAGCTGTAGGGAGACAGACTACACCTTC
TRBJ1-1 | TRBV11-2 | - | - | CASNRGWGEGNTKAFF | TGTGCCAGCAATCGGGGGTGGGGAGAGGGCAACACTAAAGCTTTCTTT
TRBJ2-3 | TRBV6-2/TRBV6-3 | - | - | CASRLQHFPSDTQYF | TGTGCCAGCAGACTCCAACATTTCCCCTCAGATACTCAGTATTTT
TRBJ2-3 | TRBV20-1 | - | - | CSVDPRGLDTQYF | TGCAGTGTCGACCCACGGGGTTTAGATACGCAGTATTTT
TRBJ1-2 | TRBV12-3/TRBV12-4 | TRBD1 | few | CASSLGQTNYGYTF | TGTGCCAGCAGTTTGGGACAGACTAACTATGGCTACACCTTC
TRBJ1-1 | TRBV5-5 | - | - | CASNQGTVNTEAFF | TGTGCCAGCAACCAAGGGACGGTTAACACTGAGGCTTTCTTT
TRBJ1-4 | TRBV7-8 | - | - | CASSLDGLSNEKLFF | TGTGCCAGCAGCTTAGACGGGTTGTCTAATGAAAAACTGTTTTTT
TRBJ1-5 | TRBV30 | - | few | CAWSVRGGSQPQHF | TGTGCCTGGAGTGTTAGGGGGGGCAGCCAGCCCCAGCATTTT
TRBJ2-6 | TRBV4-1 | - | - | CVSSTNGAVSGANVLTF | TGCGTCAGCAGCACCAATGGGGCCGTCTCCGGGGCCAACGTCCTGACCTTC
TRBJ2-7 | TRBV27 | TRBD2 | few | CASTPEPSGSHEQYF | TGTGCCAGCACCCCAGAGCCTAGCGGGAGTCACGAGCAGTACTTC
TRBJ2-1 | TRBV24-1 | - | once | CATSDSRRIHYNEQSF | TGTGCCACCAGTGATTCACGCAGAATACACTACAATGAGCAGTCCTTC
TRBJ2-7 | TRBV11-2 | - | many | CASSSVRGVVGYEQYF | TGTGCCAGCAGCTCCGTACGAGGGGTTGTGGGCTACGAGCAGTACTTC
TRBJ2-3 | TRBV11-2 | TRBD2 | once | CASSLPKRDGPSTDTRYF | TGTGCTAGCAGCTTACCCAAGCGGGATGGACCCAGCACAGATACGCGGTATTTT
TRBJ2-7 | TRBV29-1 | TRBD2 | - | CSVMTSGSLYEQDF | TGCAGCGTCATGACTAGCGGGAGCCTTTACGAGCAGGACTTC
TRBJ2-7 | TRBV11-2 | TRBD2 | many | CASSFPGLAGATYEQYF | TGTGCCAGCAGCTTCCCCGGACTAGCGGGGGCGACCTACGAGCAGTACTTC
TRBJ2-2 | TRBV29-1 | - | - | CSDWTGTTNTGELFF | TGCAGCGATTGGACTGGTACTACGAACACCGGGGAGCTGTTTTTC
TRBJ2-7 | TRBV7-9 | TRBD1 | - | CASSDFQGTGVYEQYF | TGTGCCAGCAGCGATTTTCAAGGGACAGGGGTCTACGAGCAGTACTTC
TRBJ2-1 | TRBV6-5 | - | many | CASSLYNEQFF | TGTGCCAGCAGCCTTTACAATGAGCAGTTCTTC
TRBJ2-1 | TRBV20-1 | TRBD1 | - | CSANSGTGFEQFF | TGCAGTGCTAACTCCGGGACAGGGTTTGAGCAGTTCTTC
TRBJ2-7 | TRBV29-1 | - | - | CSVVGDISYEQYF | TGCAGCGTTGTGGGGGACATCTCCTACGAGCAGTACTTC
TRBJ2-7 | TRBV12-3/TRBV12-4 | TRBD2 | many | CASRVAGVSYEQYF | TGTGCCAGCAGAGTGGCGGGGGTCTCCTACGAGCAGTACTTC
TRBJ1-5 | TRBV20-1 | - | - | CNAGNQSQHF | TGCAATGCTGGGAATCAGTCCCAGCATTTT
TRBJ1-6 | TRBV20-1 | - | - | CSVRASDRSSCNSPLHF | TGCAGTGTTAGAGCCTCCGACAGGAGCTCCTGTAATTCACCCCTCCACTTT
TRBJ2-7 | TRBV13 | TRBD2 | - | CASNWTSGSYEQYF | TGTGCCAGCAACTGGACTAGCGGGTCCTATGAGCAGTACTTC
TRBJ1-4 | TRBV20-1 | - | - | CIAREDAYRNNPTNEKLFF | TGCATTGCTAGAGAGGATGCATACCGGAATAATCCAACTAATGAAAAACTGTTTTTT
TRBJ2-3 | TRBV4-2 | TRBD2 | - | CASNPFLLAGEVVTQYF | TGTGCTAGCAACCCCTTCTTACTAGCGGGAGAGGTTGTTACGCAGTATTTT
TRBJ2-3 | TRBV6-2/TRBV6-3 | - | - | CARSFDRTTDTQYF | TGTGCCAGGAGTTTTGACAGGACTACAGATACGCAGTATTTT
TRBJ2-4 | TRBV5-1 | - | - | CASSPGPPTIIQYF | TGCGCCAGCAGCCCCGGGCCCCCCACAATCATTCAGTACTTC
TRBJ1-1 | TRBV11-1 | - | - | CASSLSDGLNTEAFF | TGTGCCAGCAGCTTGTCCGACGGCCTGAACACTGAAGCTTTCTTT
TRBJ2-5 | TRBV11-1 | - | - | CVSSFNTYQETQYF | TGTGTCAGCAGCTTCAACACGTACCAAGAAACCCAGTACTTC
TRBJ2-7 | TRBV12-3/TRBV12-4 | - | - | CTGSLLLGNEQYF | TGTACCGGCAGTCTACTGCTGGGGAACGAGCAGTACTTC
TRBJ2-5 | TRBV4-1 | - | - | CASSQRGEGRETQYF | TGCGCCAGCAGCCAAAGGGGAGAGGGAAGAGAGACCCAGTACTTC
TRBJ2-1 | TRBV11-2 | - | - | CDSSLKVKDEQFF | TGTGACAGTAGCTTAAAGGTTAAGGATGAGCAGTTCTTC
TRBJ2-1 | TRBV24-1 | - | - | CATSDLRGGLDNEQFF | TGTGCCACCAGTGATTTGCGGGGAGGCCTAGACAATGAGCAGTTCTTC
TRBJ2-5 | TRBV14 | - | few | CASSQFETQYF | TGTGCCAGCAGCCAATTCGAGACCCAGTACTTC
TRBJ1-5 | TRBV12-3/TRBV12-4 | - | - | CASSLQSRGDSNQPQHF | TGTGCCAGCAGTCTCCAATCAAGGGGGGATAGCAATCAGCCCCAGCATTTT
TRBJ2-1 | TRBV11-2 | TRBD2 | many | CASTREVLAVAEQFF | TGTGCCAGTACCCGAGAGGTACTAGCGGTCGCTGAGCAGTTCTTC
TRBJ2-3 | TRBV5-4 | TRBD2 | - | CVSSTTSGGVTATQYF | TGTGTCAGCAGCACGACTAGCGGGGGGGTTACAGCTACGCAGTATTTT